This TCR beta chain was sequenced during a study of OX40 agonist ivuxolimab in advanced cancers. Study at large: An agonistic anti-OX40 (CD134) antibody, ivuxolimab, was used to treat the patients.

Findings and caveats of the study: The study found that CD8+ T cells averaged more expanded clones than CD4+. Dosing at 0.1 to 3.0 mg/kg was accompanied by clonal expansion of CD4+ and CD8+ blood T cells by week 6. Determination of antigen specificity was not performed for the expanded peripheral T cells.

Comments on this clone: The antigen is unknown.

This CDR3 is built from 17 residues. Trimming removed 3 bases from V and 7 bases from J; junction bases left unmatched: 16. Germline CDR1 SGDLS, CDR2 YYNGEE. The protocol was immunoSEQ multiplex PCR, while the TCRdb copy is restricted to in-frame clones and leaves out a portion. The sample gives 48,000 or so clones, around 90% of which show up once; approximately 6.7% is in the top ten. This sequence originates from an adult with an advanced solid tumor such as melanoma, head and neck, liver or kidney cancer. The source material was CD4+ or CD8+ T cells sorted from blood, sampled in a trial of the OX40 agonist ivuxolimab. The J gene is TRBJ1-2, the V gene TRBV9; 9 bases match TRBD1. The CDR3 is CASSARRDREVSPGYTF. The CDR3 DNA reads TGTGCCAGCAGCGCGAGACGGGACAGGGAAGTTTCTCCTGGCTACACCTTC.